This T cell receptor (beta chain) was sequenced during a study of blood T cell repertoires in COVID-19. Background on the study: Samples taken during acute and convalescent COVID-19 were collected in the United States, Italy and Spain.

Trimming at V came to 0 bases and at J to 9 bases, leaving 16 bases not matched to a gene. Germline lookup yields CDR1 SGHRS and CDR2 YFSETQ. This CDR3 is 17 amino acids long. Sequencing used immunoSEQ multiplex PCR; TCRdb keeps in-frame clones, though not all of them. Among under 250,000 clones listed, around 86% were seen once. The sequence came from a man aged 45-65 years with COVID-19, enrolled during active disease. Sequenced material: peripheral blood. The chain recombines TRBV5-1 with TRBJ1-2, with TRBD1 matching over 8 bases. CDR3 sequence (DNA): TGCGCCAGCAGCTTGGGGGGCGGACAGGGCACGACCATTAGCTACACCTTC. It is translated as CASSLGGGQGTTISYTF.